Sequencing of this T cell receptor beta chain was carried out in a study of blood T cell repertoires in COVID-19. Overall study: The United States, Italy and Spain supplied acute and convalescent COVID-19 samples.

Recruited during active infection, patients (from Seattle) were subsequently followed longitudinally. Measured with immunoSEQ multiplex PCR; TCRdb has only the in-frame clones, and not every one. The profile shows some 49,000 clones, around 86% of them singletons. Germline lookup yields CDR1 LNHDA and CDR2 SQIVND (reference sequence). The CDR3 is 14 residues long. The V and J ends lost 5 bases and 7 bases, in that order; junction bases with no gene match: 6. In its sample, this clone is medium-sized (0.01 to 0.1%). The sequence derives from a woman aged 80 or over with COVID-19, enrolled during active disease. The chain combines TRBV19 with TRBJ2-2; 8 positions agree with TRBD2. The source material was peripheral blood. The CDR3 nucleotides read TGTGCCAGTAGTTTAGCGGGATTCGGCGGGGAGCTGTTTTTT. Its protein is CASSLAGFGGELFF.